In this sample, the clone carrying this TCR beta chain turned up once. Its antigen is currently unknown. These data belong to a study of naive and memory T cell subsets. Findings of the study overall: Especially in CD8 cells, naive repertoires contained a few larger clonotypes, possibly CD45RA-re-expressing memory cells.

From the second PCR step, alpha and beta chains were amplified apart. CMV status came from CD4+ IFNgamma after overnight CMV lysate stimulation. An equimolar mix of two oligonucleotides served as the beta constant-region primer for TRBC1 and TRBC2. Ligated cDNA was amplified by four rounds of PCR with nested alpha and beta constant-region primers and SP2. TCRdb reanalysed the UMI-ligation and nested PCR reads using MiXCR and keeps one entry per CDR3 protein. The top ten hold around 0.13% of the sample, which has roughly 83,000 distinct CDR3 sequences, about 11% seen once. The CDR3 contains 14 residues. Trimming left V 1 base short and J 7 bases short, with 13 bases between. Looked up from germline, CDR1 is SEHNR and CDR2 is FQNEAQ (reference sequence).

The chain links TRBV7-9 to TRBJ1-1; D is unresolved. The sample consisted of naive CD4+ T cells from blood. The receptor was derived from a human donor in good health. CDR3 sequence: CASSLGASDFEAFF. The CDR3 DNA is TGTGCCAGCAGCTTAGGCGCTAGTGACTTTGAAGCTTTCTTT.